This is a list of T cell receptor beta chains from one sample in a study of CD4+ T cells in melanoma. This table comes from immunoSEQ multiplex PCR, and its TCRdb copy is limited to in-frame clones, with some not included. The sample lists some 21,000 clones, approximately 80% occurring once. Source material: cells from a culture (not recorded whether cultured in vitro). All receptors come from a human donor with melanoma. Each CDR3 is given with its conserved first and last residue. The D gene is left open where the match is weak. Not all rows give a size; the values are once, few, many and, for expanded clones, a class.

cdr3_aa: CASSGGAAAGYNYGYTF
cdr3_nt: TGTGCCAGCAGTGGCGGGGCGGCCGCGGGTTACAACTATGGCTACACCTTC
d_call: -
j_call: TRBJ1-2
clone_size: -
v_call: TRBV2

cdr3_aa: CASSIPTAPGYTF
cdr3_nt: TGTGCCAGCAGCATCCCGACAGCACCTGGCTACACCTTC
d_call: -
j_call: TRBJ1-2
clone_size: -
v_call: TRBV7-9

cdr3_aa: CAWSVGGLAGDADTQYF
cdr3_nt: TGTGCCTGGAGTGTAGGGGGACTAGCGGGGGACGCAGATACGCAGTATTTT
d_call: TRBD2
j_call: TRBJ2-3
clone_size: -
v_call: TRBV30

cdr3_aa: CASSVGGESYNEQFF
cdr3_nt: TGTGCCAGCAGTGTGGGCGGGGAAAGCTACAATGAGCAGTTCTTC
d_call: -
j_call: TRBJ2-1
clone_size: -
v_call: TRBV2

cdr3_aa: CASSLSGWTGELFF
cdr3_nt: TGTGCCAGCAGCTTGTCCGGGTGGACCGGGGAGCTGTTTTTT
d_call: -
j_call: TRBJ2-2
clone_size: -
v_call: TRBV7-3

cdr3_aa: CASSFGGHEQYF
cdr3_nt: TGCGCCAGCAGCTTCGGCGGACACGAGCAGTACTTC
d_call: -
j_call: TRBJ2-7
clone_size: -
v_call: TRBV5-1

cdr3_aa: CASRLQRSYEQYF
cdr3_nt: TGTGCCAGCAGATTACAGAGATCCTACGAGCAGTACTTC
d_call: -
j_call: TRBJ2-7
clone_size: -
v_call: TRBV5-5

cdr3_aa: CASIGNRGQNTQYF
cdr3_nt: TGTGCCAGTATAGGGAACAGGGGGCAAAATACGCAGTATTTT
d_call: TRBD1
j_call: TRBJ2-3
clone_size: -
v_call: TRBV19

cdr3_aa: CASSWGVWDRGPEAFF
cdr3_nt: TGTGCCAGCAGCTGGGGGGTGTGGGACAGGGGCCCTGAAGCTTTCTTT
d_call: TRBD1
j_call: TRBJ1-1
clone_size: once
v_call: TRBV7-9

cdr3_aa: CASSLLGRLGETQYF
cdr3_nt: TGTGCCAGCAGCTTATTAGGCCGCCTGGGGGAGACCCAGTACTTC
d_call: -
j_call: TRBJ2-5
clone_size: -
v_call: TRBV7-6

cdr3_aa: CASSQDEGHRNVLTF
cdr3_nt: TGCGCCAGCAGCCAAGATGAGGGGCACCGCAACGTCCTGACTTTC
d_call: -
j_call: TRBJ2-6
clone_size: few
v_call: TRBV4-1

cdr3_aa: CASSLGGRRAEAFF
cdr3_nt: TGTGCCAGCAGCTTAGGGGGGAGGCGGGCTGAAGCTTTCTTT
d_call: -
j_call: TRBJ1-1
clone_size: -
v_call: TRBV11-3

cdr3_aa: CASSPLGGGYTF
cdr3_nt: TGTGCCAGCAGTCCCCTCGGGGGTGGCTACACCTTC
d_call: -
j_call: TRBJ1-2
clone_size: -
v_call: TRBV27

cdr3_aa: CASSLTGPETQYF
cdr3_nt: TGTGCCAGCTCACTGACGGGACCTGAGACCCAGTACTTC
d_call: -
j_call: TRBJ2-5
clone_size: -
v_call: TRBV18

cdr3_aa: CASSHPGTSGAPHGDTGELFF
cdr3_nt: TGCGCCAGCAGCCACCCCGGGACTAGCGGGGCCCCCCACGGGGACACCGGGGAGCTGTTTTTT
d_call: TRBD2
j_call: TRBJ2-2
clone_size: -
v_call: TRBV4-1

cdr3_aa: CASSLDRATNYGYTF
cdr3_nt: TGTGCCAGTAGCCTGGACAGAGCCACAAACTATGGCTACACCTTC
d_call: -
j_call: TRBJ1-2
clone_size: -
v_call: TRBV19

cdr3_aa: CASSPGQPREKLFF
cdr3_nt: TGTGCCAGTAGTCCGGGACAGCCCCGTGAAAAACTGTTTTTT
d_call: TRBD1
j_call: TRBJ1-4
clone_size: -
v_call: TRBV19

cdr3_aa: CASGYGPEETQYF
cdr3_nt: TGTGCCAGCGGATACGGACCCGAAGAGACCCAGTACTTC
d_call: -
j_call: TRBJ2-5
clone_size: -
v_call: TRBV27

cdr3_aa: CASSLGVLRTDTQYF
cdr3_nt: TGTGCCAGCAGCTTAGGGGTTCTTCGCACAGATACGCAGTATTTT
d_call: -
j_call: TRBJ2-3
clone_size: -
v_call: TRBV7-6

cdr3_aa: CATSRGTGYTEAFF
cdr3_nt: TGTGCCACCAGCAGAGGAACAGGATACACTGAAGCTTTCTTT
d_call: -
j_call: TRBJ1-1
clone_size: -
v_call: TRBV15